This T cell receptor beta chain stems from a study of neurological immune-mediated disorders. Notes on the study in general: The study found no CDR3 amino acid sequences shared by expanded clones across subjects, suggesting private repertoires in all groups.

This clonotype was recorded many times. What it binds is unknown. Time point specified: longitudinal time-point 3. Unsorted libraries were prepared from 2 million PBMCs held at -80 C. cDNA synthesis was performed by 5'RACE with 10-nucleotide random UMIs. TCRdb processed the 5' RACE reads anew with MiXCR; each CDR3 protein has one entry. The sample includes more than 75,000 distinct CDR3 sequences, roughly 4.3% of them seen just once. The CDR3 loop spans 16 amino acids. Germline loops: CDR1 SGHDT, CDR2 YYEEEE. V was cut by 3 bases and J by 0 bases, with 13 bases left in between. The gene calls are TRBV5-6 and TRBJ2-4; D is undetermined. The receptor was derived from a woman aged 55-69 years with multiple sclerosis. Sequencing input: PBMCs. The CDR3 loop is CASSYTAILAKNIQYF. DNA of the CDR3: TGTGCCAGCAGCTATACAGCGATACTAGCCAAAAACATTCAGTACTTC.